The next 10 T cell receptor beta chains were all read from a single sample in a study of control samples from healthy donors and cancer patients. Only in-frame clones appear in the TCRdb table, and some are missing; sequencing was by immunoSEQ multiplex PCR. The sample has 110,000 to 150,000 clones, roughly 92% seen once. Sequencing was done on a sample of blood. The receptors shown here come from a man between 25 and 39 years old in good health.

In this sample, this clone turned up once. The genes are TRBV5-6 and TRBJ2-3, with 7 bases matching TRBD2. CDR1 and CDR2 (germline): SGHDT, YYEEEE. The J segment lost 3 bases and the V segment lost 3 bases, leaving 7 bases of the junction unmatched. The CDR3 contains 15 residues. As DNA, the CDR3 is TGTGCCAGCAGCTGGGGCGGGAGAGGGACAGATACGCAGTATTTT. Translating it yields CASSWGGRGTDTQYF.

CDR3 loop: CASSSDDSTDTQYF. In DNA, the CDR3 is TGTGCCAGCAGTTCCGATGACAGCACAGATACGCAGTATTTT. V is TRBV6-6 and J is TRBJ2-3; D is uncertain. This CDR3 comprises 14 residues. V was shortened by 4 bases and J by 0 bases, with 8 bases between the two germline ends. The germline V gene has CDR1 MNHNY and CDR2 SVGAGI (reference sequence).

The gene calls are TRBV2 and TRBJ2-1; TRBD2 might be the D (5 bases). The CDR3 contains 15 residues. CDR1 SNHLY and CDR2 FYNNEI come from the germline V gene. Trimming left V 4 bases short and J 7 bases short, with 17 bases between. The chain's CDR3 is CASSGIAIVGNEQFF. CDR3 DNA: TGTGCCAGCAGTGGCATAGCGATTGTCGGGAATGAGCAGTTCTTC.

This clone was seen once. The chain recombines TRBV28 with TRBJ2-2, with D unclear. Germline values: CDR1 MDHEN, CDR2 SYDVKM. This CDR3 is built from 13 residues. V lost 7 bases and J 4 bases, leaving 10 bases between the germline ends. The CDR3 sequence: CASTFGFTGELFF. Here the CDR3 DNA reads TGTGCCAGCACGTTTGGTTTCACCGGGGAGCTGTTTTTT.

The chain is built from TRBV4-1 and TRBJ2-1, with 7 bases lining up with TRBD1. Losses at the gene ends were 1 base for V and 7 bases for J; bases not matched to a gene: 7. Germline V CDR1 and CDR2: MGHRA, YSYEKL. CDR3 length: 15 amino acids. CDR3 loop: CASSQAWTGPNEQFF. The CDR3 DNA reads TGCGCCAGCAGCCAAGCTTGGACAGGTCCAAATGAGCAGTTCTTC.

The rearrangement links TRBV6-5 to TRBJ2-3; 7 nucleotides align to TRBD2. The CDR3 runs to 16 residues. V lost 0 bases, J lost 4 bases, and 7 bases stayed unmatched. CDR1 is MNHEY, CDR2 SVGAGI, per germline. CDR3 DNA: TGTGCCAGCAGTTACTCGGGCGGGAGAGGCTCAGATACGCAGTATTTT. Residues: CASSYSGGRGSDTQYF.

The rearrangement uses TRBV27 and TRBJ2-1; 11 bases agree with TRBD2. Trimming removed 6 bases from V and 7 bases from J; junction bases left unmatched: 5. Germline values: CDR1 MNHEY, CDR2 SMNVEV (reference sequence). The CDR3 has 14 amino acids. In DNA form, the CDR3 reads TGTGCCAGCAGCCCGGGACTAGCGGAAAATGAGCAGTTCTTC. It specifies CASSPGLAENEQFF.

The V and J genes are TRBV21-1 and TRBJ1-3; the D call TRBD1 from the table was never checked on the DNA. TRBV21-1 represents a pseudogene. This CDR3 comprises 15 residues. This chain's CDR3 is CASSNRAVSGNTIYF. The CDR3 coding sequence is TGTGCCAGCAGCAACAGGGCCGTCTCTGGAAACACCATATATTTT.

The gene calls are TRBV18 and TRBJ2-3; TRBD2 is a possible D gene (6 bases). Germline loops: CDR1 KGHSH, CDR2 LQKENI. The ends were cut back, 3 bases at V and 3 bases at J, with 16 bases in the middle. The CDR3 is made up of 16 amino acids. The CDR3 DNA reads as TGTGCCAGCTCACCCCGGCCCGGGGGTGGAACAGATACGCAGTATTTT. Translating gives CASSPRPGGGTDTQYF. Using reference TRBV18 and TRBJ2-3 for the parts outside the CDR3, the full variable domain is NAGVMQNPRHLVRRRGQEARLRCSPMKGHSHVYWYRQLPEEGLKFMVYLQKENIIDESGMPKERFSAEFPKEGPSILRIQQVVRGDSAAYFCASSPRPGGGTDTQYFGPGTRLTVL.

This chain connects TRBV19 to TRBJ2-3, with D possibly matching TRBD2 (6 bases). The CDR3 is made up of 16 amino acids. Germline V gives CDR1 LNHDA, CDR2 SQIVND (reference sequence). Trimming stripped 1 base from V and 6 bases from J, with 17 bases between. The CDR3 DNA is TGTGCCAGTAGTATAGTCGGGGGACGGGTGATCGATACGCAGTATTTT. Its protein product is CASSIVGGRVIDTQYF.